Listed below are T cell receptor beta chains from one sample, sequenced in a study of TIL therapy for anti-PD-1-resistant metastatic lung cancer. Generated by immunoSEQ multiplex PCR, the TCRdb table keeps only in-frame clones and is missing some. The sample comprises 20,000 to 30,000 clones, roughly 69% of which are singletons, and more than 15% rests with the top ten. The sample in question was tumor tissue, obtained at baseline. These receptors were collected from a woman between 25 and 85 years old with non-small cell lung cancer. CDR3s include the opening cysteine and the closing phenylalanine or tryptophan. D genes are given only for firm matches. Not all rows give a size; the values are once, few, many and, for expanded clones, a class.

D: TRBD1
size: -
V: TRBV7-7
J: TRBJ2-7
CDR3: CASSLKQGAAEQYF
DNA: TGTGCCAGCAGCTTAAAACAGGGGGCGGCCGAGCAGTACTTC

D: -
size: once
V: TRBV6-6
J: TRBJ1-3
CDR3: CAISESTGRGNTIYF
DNA: TGTGCCATCAGTGAGTCGACCGGGAGAGGAAACACCATATATTTT

D: TRBD1
size: -
V: TRBV29-1
J: TRBJ2-7
CDR3: CSVIGTGGYEQYF
DNA: TGCAGCGTTATAGGGACAGGGGGCTACGAGCAGTACTTC

D: -
size: -
V: TRBV27
J: TRBJ2-3
CDR3: CASSPTGDLTDTQYF
DNA: TGTGCCAGCAGTCCCACCGGGGACCTCACAGATACGCAGTATTTT

D: -
size: few
V: TRBV28
J: TRBJ1-2
CDR3: CASSFILAGNYGYTF
DNA: TGTGCCAGCAGTTTTATCTTGGCCGGTAACTATGGCTACACCTTC

D: TRBD2
size: -
V: TRBV7-9
J: TRBJ2-3
CDR3: CASSSVLSGSAEDTQYF
DNA: TGTGCCAGCAGCTCAGTATTAAGCGGGAGTGCCGAAGATACGCAGTATTTT

D: -
size: -
V: TRBV9
J: TRBJ1-2
CDR3: CASSVVGGYGYTF
DNA: TGTGCCAGCAGCGTAGTAGGGGGGTATGGCTACACCTTC

D: -
size: -
V: TRBV4-1
J: TRBJ1-2
CDR3: CASSQDGWAHGYTF
DNA: TGCGCCAGCAGCCAAGATGGGTGGGCGCACGGCTACACCTTC

D: -
size: -
V: TRBV11-2
J: TRBJ2-3
CDR3: CASSLGTDTQYF
DNA: TGTGCCAGCAGCCTTGGCACAGATACGCAGTATTTT

D: -
size: -
V: TRBV2
J: TRBJ2-2
CDR3: CASSVRDTGELFF
DNA: TGTGCCAGCAGTGTTCGTGACACCGGGGAGCTGTTTTTT

D: -
size: -
V: TRBV2
J: TRBJ1-2
CDR3: CASGGAANGYTF
DNA: TGTGCCAGCGGAGGGGCAGCAAATGGCTACACCTTC

D: TRBD1
size: few
V: TRBV18
J: TRBJ2-7
CDR3: CASSPKTGSNEQYF
DNA: TGTGCCAGCTCACCAAAGACAGGGTCTAACGAGCAGTACTTC

D: -
size: -
V: TRBV6-1
J: TRBJ1-5
CDR3: CASSSRGRGQPQHF
DNA: TGTGCCAGCAGTTCCAGGGGTCGGGGTCAGCCCCAGCATTTT

D: -
size: many
V: TRBV19
J: TRBJ2-1
CDR3: CASRQEDEQFF
DNA: TGTGCCAGTAGACAAGAGGATGAGCAGTTCTTC

D: TRBD1
size: -
V: TRBV9
J: TRBJ1-2
CDR3: CASSNPGQGSYGYTF
DNA: TGTGCCAGCAGCAACCCGGGACAGGGTAGCTATGGCTACACCTTC

D: -
size: few
V: TRBV27
J: TRBJ2-3
CDR3: CASSTGTDTQYF
DNA: TGTGCCAGCAGCACAGGCACAGATACGCAGTATTTT

D: -
size: -
V: TRBV7-8
J: TRBJ1-2
CDR3: CASSLAGGSNYGYTF
DNA: TGTGCCAGCAGCTTAGCCGGGGGTAGTAACTATGGCTACACCTTC

D: TRBD2
size: -
V: TRBV6-5
J: TRBJ2-7
CDR3: CASSSTGLAAVYEQYF
DNA: TGTGCCAGCAGTTCCACCGGACTAGCGGCCGTCTACGAGCAGTACTTC

D: -
size: medium-sized
V: TRBV2
J: TRBJ2-7
CDR3: CASSDYEQYF
DNA: TGTGCCAGCAGCGATTACGAGCAGTACTTC

D: -
size: -
V: TRBV6-1
J: TRBJ2-7
CDR3: CASSRDWSYEQYF
DNA: TGTGCCAGCAGTCGGGACTGGAGCTACGAGCAGTACTTC